This T cell receptor (beta chain) was captured in a study of CD8 T cells in Susac syndrome. Random hexamers primed reverse transcription of about 0.45 to 1 ug RNA. An immunoSEQ multiplex PCR generated amplified TCR beta CDR3 products spanning 54 Vbeta and 13 Jbeta. MiXCR was run by TCRdb on the immunoSEQ multiplex PCR reads, yielding one entry per CDR3 protein. The sample shows approximately 150,000 distinct CDR3 sequences, roughly 96% of them seen only once. V gave up 5 bases and J gave up 5 bases, with 18 bases separating them. This CDR3 has 15 amino acids. This chain joins TRBV12-3 or TRBV12-4 and TRBJ2-5; possible D gene TRBD2, 6 bases. The source of this sequence is a human donor with multiple sclerosis. The specimen sequenced was CD4+ T cells from PBMCs. The CDR3 spells CASSPRGSRGETQYF. The CDR3 nucleotides are TGTGCCAGCAGTCCGCGCGGCTCACGGGGGGAGACCCAGTACTTC.